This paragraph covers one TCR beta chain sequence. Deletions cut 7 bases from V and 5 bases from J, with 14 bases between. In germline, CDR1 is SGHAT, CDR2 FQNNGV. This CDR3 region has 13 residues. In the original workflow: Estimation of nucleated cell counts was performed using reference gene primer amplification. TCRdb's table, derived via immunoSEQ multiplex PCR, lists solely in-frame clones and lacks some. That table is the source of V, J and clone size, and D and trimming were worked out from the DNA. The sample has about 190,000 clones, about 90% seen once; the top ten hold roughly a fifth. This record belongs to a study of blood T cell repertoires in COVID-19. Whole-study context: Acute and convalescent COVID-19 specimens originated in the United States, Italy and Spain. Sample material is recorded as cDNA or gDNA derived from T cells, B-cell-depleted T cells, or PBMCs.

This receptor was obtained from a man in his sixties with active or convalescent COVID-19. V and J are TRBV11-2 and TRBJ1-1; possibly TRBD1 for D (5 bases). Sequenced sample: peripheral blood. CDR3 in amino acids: CASTSGAWTEAFF. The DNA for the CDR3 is TGTGCCAGCACCAGTGGGGCGTGGACTGAAGCTTTCTTT. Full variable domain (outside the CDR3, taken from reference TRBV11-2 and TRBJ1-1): EAGVAQSPRYKIIEKRQSVAFWCNPISGHATLYWYQQILGQGPKLLIQFQNNGVVDDSQLPKDRFSAERLKGVDSTLKIQPAKLEDSAVYLCASTSGAWTEAFFGQGTRLTVV.